This entry describes one T cell receptor (beta chain). This specimen belongs to a study of T cell changes during pregnancy in multiple sclerosis. Losses at the gene ends were 3 bases for V and 2 bases for J; bases not matched to a gene: 1. Germline CDR1 MNHEY, CDR2 SMNVEV (reference sequence). The CDR3 is made up of 15 amino acids. Assay: immunoSEQ multiplex PCR; the TCRdb copy retains only in-frame clones and omits some. The table includes 110,000 or so clones, approximately 95% detected once. The rearrangement links TRBV27 to TRBJ2-6, with 7 bases fitting TRBD2. The clonotype originates from a female donor with multiple sclerosis, enrolled in a pregnancy study. Specimen: peripheral blood, collected before pregnancy. CDR3 DNA sequence: TGTGCCAGCAGTTTGGGAGGGCCTGGGGCCAACGTCCTGACTTTC. Protein: CASSLGGPGANVLTF.